The 2 T cell receptor beta chains given below trace back to one sample, sequenced in a study of regulatory T cells in long-lasting Graves disease. For TCR beta, libraries came from iRepertoire HTBI primers and Arm-PCR of CDR3 regions. Via MiXCR, TCRdb re-called the multiplex PCR reads, giving one row per CDR3 protein. The sample has some 370,000 distinct CDR3 sequences; about 23% are singletons. The time point is: persistent/refractory GD, antithyroid drugs over 5 years with positive TRAb. Generation of the TCR library employed RNA extracted from PBMCs. The specimen comprised peripheral blood mononuclear cells (PBMCs), sampled when the disease was refractory, from a patient treated with antithyroid drugs. The receptors originated from a woman aged 40 to 50 with Graves disease.

Many counts were recorded for this clonotype. For the CDR3, the DNA is TGTGCCAGCAGCGCCGACTTCGGACTAGCGGGAGGGTTTGAGACCCAGTACTTC. Its protein product is CASSADFGLAGGFETQYF. V and J are TRBV6-1 and TRBJ2-5; 15 bases fit TRBD2. This CDR3 is built from 18 residues. Germline V gives CDR1 MNHNS, CDR2 SASEGT. The ends lost 6 bases at V and 5 bases at J; junction bases unmatched: 13.

This clonotype was counted a few times. V and J are TRBV3-1 and TRBJ1-1; D is undetermined. The CDR3 sequence is 13 residues long. Germline CDR1 LGHDT, CDR2 YNNKEL (reference sequence). Trimming left V 2 bases short and J 0 bases short, with 4 bases between. The CDR3 DNA reads TGTGCCAGCAGCCAATTGGTGAACACTGAAGCTTTCTTT. Its protein is CASSQLVNTEAFF.